This T cell receptor beta chain came from a study of blood T cell repertoires in COVID-19. Study context: Whether acute or convalescent, the COVID-19 samples came from the United States, Italy and Spain. T cells, B-cell-depleted T cells, or PBMCs provided the cDNA or gDNA that served as material.

Source study methods: Researchers report that nucleated cell counts were estimated from reference gene primer amplification. Libraries were prepared by immunoSEQ multiplex PCR; TCRdb keeps only in-frame clonotypes and omits some of them. V, J and clone size were drawn from that table, and D and trimming were deduced from the DNA. The data contain about 85,000 clones, around nine tenths of them singletons. CDR3 length: 16 amino acids. CDR1 is MNHEY, CDR2 SVGEGT, per germline. V was shortened by 6 bases and J by 5 bases, with 19 bases between the two germline ends. The V and J genes are TRBV6-2 or TRBV6-3 and TRBJ1-4; TRBD1 might be the D (6 bases). Sequences were obtained from peripheral blood. This clonotype was obtained from a man in his sixties with acute or convalescent COVID-19. The CDR3 loop is CASSSRDRSRNEKLFF. For the CDR3, the DNA is TGTGCCAGCAGCTCCCGTGACAGGAGCAGAAATGAAAAACTGTTTTTT.